Below are 27 T cell receptor beta chains sequenced from a single sample in a study of human T cells and chemical hapten exposure. TCRdb processed the RACE reads anew with MiXCR; each CDR3 protein has one entry. The sample has about 64,000 distinct CDR3 sequences, around 10% seen once. As to time point: patch test 3, about 24 weeks after DPC sensitization. Documented treatment: therapeutic diphenylcyclopropenone sensitization with weekly scalp DPC. Sequencing used whole blood, obtained in connection with sensitization to the hapten diphenylcyclopropenone (DPC). The receptor set was obtained from a woman aged 25 to 39 with alopecia areata. Some clones in this sample may be carry-over from other donors' samples.

The rearrangement uses TRBV6-5 and TRBJ1-5; the match to TRBD1 covers 7 bases. CDR3 length: 14 residues. V shed 4 bases, J shed 5 bases, and the junction held 5 bases outside the gene matches. Per the germline V gene, CDR1 is MNHEY and CDR2 is SVGAGI. The CDR3 sequence is CASSSGTEDQPQHF. In DNA, the CDR3 is TGTGCCAGCAGTTCCGGGACAGAGGATCAGCCCCAGCATTTT.

This clonotype has at least ten counts. V is TRBV12-3 or TRBV12-4 and J is TRBJ1-5; possibly TRBD1 for D (6 bases). This CDR3 contains 13 residues. Trimming stripped 6 bases from V and 6 bases from J, with 12 bases between. The CDR3 spells CASSLRDIQPQHF. The CDR3 DNA sequence: TGTGCCAGCAGCCTCCGGGACATTCAGCCCCAGCATTTT.

Ten or more counts support this clonotype. CDR3 residues: CATASGKGFQETQYF. The CDR3, as DNA: TGTGCCACCGCTAGCGGGAAAGGGTTCCAAGAGACCCAGTACTTC. This chain joins TRBV24-1 and TRBJ2-5; 9 positions match TRBD2. J was trimmed by 1 base and V by 9 bases; bases with no gene match: 8. Germline assignment: CDR1 KGHDR and CDR2 SFDVKD. The CDR3 is 15 amino acids.

V is TRBV5-1 and J is TRBJ2-3; D is unclear. This CDR3 spans 14 amino acids. The germline V and J ends were trimmed by 2 bases and 5 bases, with 12 bases remaining between them. The germline V gene has CDR1 SGHRS and CDR2 YFSETQ. The CDR3 is CASSFGSQEDTQYF. Here the CDR3 DNA reads TGCGCCAGCAGCTTTGGCTCCCAGGAAGATACGCAGTATTTT.

V usage is TRBV6-6 and J usage is TRBJ1-6; D remains ambiguous. V was shortened by 4 bases and J by 3 bases, with 7 bases between the two germline ends. The CDR3 extends over 14 amino acids. Germline CDR1 reads MNHNY; CDR2 reads SVGAGI (reference sequence). The CDR3 loop is CASSWSDYNSPLHF. The CDR3, as DNA: TGTGCCAGCAGTTGGTCGGACTATAATTCACCCCTCCACTTT.

The V call is TRBV5-1, the J call TRBJ1-6, with D unresolved. Germline CDR1 reads SGHRS; CDR2 reads YFSETQ. V was trimmed by 0 bases and J by 10 bases, leaving 8 bases between them. CDR3 length equals 13 residues. CDR3 nucleotides: TGCGCCAGCAGCTTGGACCCACAATCACCCCTCCACTTT. Its translation is CASSLDPQSPLHF.

This clonotype was seen more than once but under ten times. The chain employs TRBV28 and TRBJ2-7, with D maybe TRBD1 (5 bases). Germline CDR1 MDHEN, CDR2 SYDVKM. CDR3 length equals 15 residues. V was shortened by 6 bases and J by 0 bases, with 15 bases between the two germline ends. For the CDR3, the DNA is TGTGCCAGCAGCTACCCAGGGTCTGGCTCCTACGAGCAGTACTTC. It specifies CASSYPGSGSYEQYF.

The V and J genes are TRBV20-1 and TRBJ2-3; 14 bases fit TRBD2. The V gene's germline CDR1 is DFQATT and CDR2 SNEGSKA (reference sequence). CDR3 length: 15 residues. J gave up 4 bases and V 4 bases, and 4 bases lay outside the gene matches. The CDR3 loop reads CSANSGLAGADTQYF. The CDR3 DNA is TGCAGTGCTAACTCGGGACTAGCGGGGGCAGATACGCAGTATTTT.

At least ten counts were recorded for this clonotype. The rearrangement links TRBV18 to TRBJ1-5; D remains unclear. CDR3 length: 13 residues. The V gene lost 3 bases and the J gene lost 1 base, with 4 bases spanning the gap. The germline V gene has CDR1 KGHSH and CDR2 LQKENI. The CDR3 loop is CASSPGSNQPQHF. CDR3 nucleotides: TGTGCCAGCTCACCGGGAAGCAATCAGCCCCAGCATTTT.

This clonotype was picked up a small number of times. The genes are TRBV10-3 and TRBJ1-2; the D is unclear. Trimming left V 2 bases short and J 2 bases short, with 3 bases between. Looked up from germline, CDR1 is ENHRY and CDR2 is SYGVKD. The CDR3 sequence is 12 residues long. CDR3 bases: TGTGCCATCAGTGAGCAGAACTATGGCTACACCTTC. Translating it yields CAISEQNYGYTF.

This clonotype occurred many times. This chain connects TRBV7-6 to TRBJ2-6; D unresolved. CDR1 is SGHVS and CDR2 is FNYEAQ in the germline V gene. V gave up 6 bases and J gave up 0 bases, with 15 bases separating them. CDR3 length equals 17 residues. The CDR3 region has the DNA TGTGCCAGCAGAGAACTCGGACCTTCCTCTGGGGCCAACGTCCTGACTTTC. Translated: CASRELGPSSGANVLTF.

Of note for this clonotype: A read error is possible here, since a much larger clone lies one base away. The chain couples TRBV28 to TRBJ2-7; D tentatively reads TRBD1 or TRBD2 (7 bases each). The ends were cut back, 6 bases at V and 5 bases at J, with 17 bases in the middle. Looked up from germline, CDR1 is MDHEN and CDR2 is SYDVKM. The CDR3 consists of 14 residues. The CDR3: CASRQGTTTHEQYF. The CDR3 coding sequence is TGTGCCAGCAGACAGGGGACTACCACCCACGAGCAGTACTTC. The full variable domain, with the rest looked up from reference TRBV28 and TRBJ2-7, is DVKVTQSSRYLVKRTGEKVFLECVQDMDHENMFWYRQDPGLGLRLIYFSYDVKMKEKGDIPEGYSVSREKKERFSLILESASTNQTSMYLCASRQGTTTHEQYFGPGTRLTVT.

This clonotype was seen ten or more times. The V call is TRBV4-2, the J call TRBJ1-1; a weak D match, TRBD1 (6 bases). The CDR3 is made up of 15 amino acids. V was trimmed by 3 bases and J by 1 base, leaving 12 bases between them. Looked up from germline, CDR1 is LGHNA and CDR2 is YNFKEQ. The CDR3 is CASSHYREANTEAFF. The CDR3, as DNA: TGTGCCAGCAGCCACTACAGGGAGGCGAACACTGAAGCTTTCTTT.

J is TRBJ2-3 and V is TRBV7-9; D ambiguous. Germline V gene lookup returns CDR1 SEHNR and CDR2 FQNEAQ (reference sequence). Trimming removed 7 bases from V and 2 bases from J, with 16 bases in between. The CDR3 contains 15 residues. In nucleotides, the CDR3 is TGTGCCAGCACAAACCCCACGGCAAACACAGATACGCAGTATTTT. This encodes CASTNPTANTDTQYF. The entire variable domain, with the rest obtained from reference TRBV7-9 and TRBJ2-3, is as follows: DTGVSQNPRHKITKRGQNVTFRCDPISEHNRLYWYRQTLGQGPEFLTYFQNEAQLEKSRLLSDRFSAERPKGSFSTLEIQRTEQGDSAMYLCASTNPTANTDTQYFGPGTRLTVL.

The chain is built from TRBV12-3 or TRBV12-4 and TRBJ2-5; the D is unclear. V was pared by 5 bases and J by 5 bases, with 15 bases between. The CDR3 is made up of 14 amino acids. This CDR3 reads CASSPYMAIETQYF. The DNA of the CDR3 is TGTGCCAGCAGTCCCTATATGGCCATCGAGACCCAGTACTTC.

This clonotype showed up just a few times. The genes are TRBV4-2 and TRBJ1-1; perhaps TRBD1 as D (6 bases). Trimming stripped 5 bases from V and 3 bases from J, with 16 bases between. From germline, CDR1 is LGHNA and CDR2 YNFKEQ. This CDR3 contains 15 residues. As DNA, the CDR3 is TGTGCCAGCAGCGCCCGACAGGTATCGGACACTGAAGCTTTCTTT. Encoded protein: CASSARQVSDTEAFF.

This clonotype was counted at least ten times. This chain links TRBV10-3 with TRBJ2-7; 9 positions agree with TRBD1. Germline assignment: CDR1 ENHRY and CDR2 SYGVKD. The V and J ends lost 6 bases and 1 base, in that order; junction bases with no gene match: 7. This CDR3 is built from 15 residues. The CDR3 protein is CAISIPGTGSYEQYF. The DNA of the CDR3 is TGTGCCATCAGCATACCCGGGACAGGGTCCTACGAGCAGTACTTC.

J is TRBJ2-1 and V is TRBV12-3 or TRBV12-4; perhaps TRBD1 as D (6 bases). Between the trimmed V and J ends, which lost 6 bases and 0 bases, there was a span of 12 bases. This CDR3 is 15 amino acids long. CDR3 nucleotide sequence: TGTGCCAGCAGCTGGACAGTCTACTCCTACAATGAGCAGTTCTTC. It encodes CASSWTVYSYNEQFF.

This clonotype was found many times. This chain links TRBV20-1 with TRBJ1-2; D is possibly TRBD1 (6 bases). The CDR3 length is 13 residues. Germline CDR1 is DFQATT and CDR2 is SNEGSKA (reference sequence). Trimming cost V 0 bases and J 4 bases, with 9 bases left between them. The CDR3 is CSARDGQSYGYTF. The CDR3 DNA is TGCAGTGCTAGAGATGGACAGAGCTATGGCTACACCTTC.

The rearrangement joins TRBV27 to TRBJ2-7; no clear D. V lost 5 bases, J lost 0 bases, and 8 bases lay in between. CDR1 is MNHEY and CDR2 is SMNVEV in the germline V gene (reference sequence). The CDR3 extends over 13 amino acids. CDR3 sequence reads: CASSAWSSYEQYF. DNA for the CDR3: TGTGCCAGCAGTGCTTGGAGCTCCTACGAGCAGTACTTC.

In its sample, this clonotype was seen many times. The chain has TRBV4-3 and TRBJ2-7; either TRBD1 or TRBD2 may fit D (5 bases each). The CDR3 covers 15 residues. The V gene's germline CDR1 is LGHNA and CDR2 YSLEER. V was pared by 1 base and J by 2 bases, with 12 bases between. CDR3 sequence: CASSQAAGSAYEQYF. The CDR3 region has the DNA TGCGCCAGCAGCCAAGCGGCAGGGAGCGCCTACGAGCAGTACTTC.

There are many counts of this clonotype. The V gene is TRBV27, the J gene TRBJ1-4; 9 bases match TRBD1. The CDR3 consists of 14 residues. The V gene's germline CDR1 is MNHEY and CDR2 SMNVEV (reference sequence). V lost 5 bases and J lost 5; bases outside the gene matches: 3. CDR3 in amino acids: CASSDGQGNEKLFF. In DNA form, the CDR3 reads TGTGCCAGCAGTGACGGACAGGGGAATGAAAAACTGTTTTTT.

Comments on this clonotype: A single base separates this from a much larger clone, so it may be a read error. The chain has TRBV12-3 or TRBV12-4 and TRBJ2-1, with 11 bases that match TRBD2. CDR3 length equals 16 residues. The DNA for the CDR3 is TGTGCCAGCAGTTTAACGATGGCTAGCGGGAGGAATGAGCGGTTCTTC. Its translation: CASSLTMASGRNERFF.

This clonotype came up a few times. J is TRBJ2-3 and V is TRBV6-2 or TRBV6-3, with D hard to call. The V end lost 7 bases, the J end lost 3 bases, and 14 bases lay between the germline ends. The CDR3 loop spans 14 amino acids. Germline V gene lookup returns CDR1 MNHEY and CDR2 SVGEGT. Here the CDR3 DNA reads TGTGCCAGCACCAAGGGCAGAATGACAGATACGCAGTATTTT. Protein: CASTKGRMTDTQYF.

The CDR3 is CASSLWDTQYF. The CDR3 nucleotides are TGTGCCAGCAGCTTATGGGATACGCAGTATTTT. The gene calls are TRBV7-2 and TRBJ2-3, with D hard to call. This CDR3 region has 11 residues. The germline V gene has CDR1 SGHTA and CDR2 FQGNSA. V lost 2 bases, J lost 6 bases, and 3 bases lay in between.

This clonotype was detected a few times. J is TRBJ2-3 and V is TRBV7-9; D is perhaps TRBD1 (6 bases). The CDR3 sequence is 15 residues long. The V end was cut by 5 bases, the J end by 6 bases, with 18 bases between. Germline CDR1 is SEHNR and CDR2 is FQNEAQ (reference sequence). This chain's CDR3 is CASSRDNRRRDTQYF. CDR3 nucleotide sequence: TGTGCCAGCAGCCGGGACAATCGGAGACGCGATACGCAGTATTTT.

The table lists this clonotype with many counts. This chain joins TRBV19 and TRBJ1-2, with a tentative D call TRBD1 (6 bases). CDR1 and CDR2 (germline): LNHDA, SQIVND (reference sequence). V was cut by 5 bases and J by 7 bases, with 11 bases left in between. This CDR3 has 12 amino acids. CDR3 bases: TGTGCCAGTAGTTCCCAGACAGGTGGCTACACCTTC. The encoded protein is CASSSQTGGYTF.